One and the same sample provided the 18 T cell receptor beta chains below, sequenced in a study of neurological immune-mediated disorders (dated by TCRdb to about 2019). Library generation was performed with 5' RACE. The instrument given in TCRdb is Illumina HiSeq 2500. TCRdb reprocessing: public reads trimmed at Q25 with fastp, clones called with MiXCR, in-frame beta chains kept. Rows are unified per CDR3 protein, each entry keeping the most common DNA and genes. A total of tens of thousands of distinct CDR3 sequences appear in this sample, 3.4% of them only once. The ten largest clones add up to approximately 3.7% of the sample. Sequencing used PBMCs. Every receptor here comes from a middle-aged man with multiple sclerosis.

The CDR3 region has the DNA TGTGCCAGCAGCGTAGGAGGGGGCTACAATGAGCAGTTCTTC. Translating gives CASSVGGGYNEQFF. The rearrangement joins TRBV9 to TRBJ2-1; perhaps TRBD1 as D (6 bases). Germline V gives CDR1 SGDLS, CDR2 YYNGEE. The ends were cut back, 0 bases at V and 3 bases at J, with 7 bases in the middle. CDR3 length: 14 residues.

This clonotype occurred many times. The CDR3 DNA sequence: TGTGCCAGCAGGAACTCAGGGACAGATACGCAGTATTTT. Translating gives CASRNSGTDTQYF. The chain uses TRBV12-3 or TRBV12-4 and TRBJ2-3, with D perhaps TRBD1 (5 bases). V dropped 6 bases and J dropped 3 bases, with 10 bases sitting between them. The CDR3 is 13 residues long.

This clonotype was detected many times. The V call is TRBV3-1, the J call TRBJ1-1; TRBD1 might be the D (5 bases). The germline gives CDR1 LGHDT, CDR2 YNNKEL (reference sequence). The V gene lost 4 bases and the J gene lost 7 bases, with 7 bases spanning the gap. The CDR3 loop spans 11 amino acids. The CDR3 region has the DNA TGTGCCAGCAGCCGAGACAGTGAAGCTTTCTTT. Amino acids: CASSRDSEAFF. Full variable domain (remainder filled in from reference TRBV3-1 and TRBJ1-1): DTAVSQTPKYLVTQMGNDKSIKCEQNLGHDTMYWYKQDSKKFLKIMFSYNNKELIINETVPNRFSPKSPDKAHLNLHINSLELGDSAVYFCASSRDSEAFFGQGTRLTVV.

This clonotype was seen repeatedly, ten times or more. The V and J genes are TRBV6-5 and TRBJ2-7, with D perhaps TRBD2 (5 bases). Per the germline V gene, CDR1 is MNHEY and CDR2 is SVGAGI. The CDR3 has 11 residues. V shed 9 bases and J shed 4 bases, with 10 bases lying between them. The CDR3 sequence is CARGEYYEQYF. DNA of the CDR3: TGTGCCAGGGGAGAGTATTACGAGCAGTACTTC.

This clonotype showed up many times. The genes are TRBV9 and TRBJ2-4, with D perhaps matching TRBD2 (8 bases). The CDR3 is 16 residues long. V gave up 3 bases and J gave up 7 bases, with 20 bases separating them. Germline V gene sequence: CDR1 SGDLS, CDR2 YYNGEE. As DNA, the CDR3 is TGTGCCAGCAGCGCCGGGGGGGCCGCGACAGGGAACATTCAGTACTTC. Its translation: CASSAGGAATGNIQYF. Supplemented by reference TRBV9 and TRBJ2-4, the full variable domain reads DSGVTQTPKHLITATGQRVTLRCSPRSGDLSVYWYQQSLDQGLQFLIQYYNGEERAKGNILERFSAQQFPDLHSELNLSSLELGDSALYFCASSAGGAATGNIQYFGAGTRLSVL.

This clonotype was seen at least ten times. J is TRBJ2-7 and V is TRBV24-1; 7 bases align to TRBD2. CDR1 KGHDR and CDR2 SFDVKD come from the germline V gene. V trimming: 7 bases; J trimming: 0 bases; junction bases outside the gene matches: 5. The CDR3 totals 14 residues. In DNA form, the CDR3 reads TGTGCCACCAGATCCGCGGGGGACTCCTACGAGCAGTACTTC. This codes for CATRSAGDSYEQYF.

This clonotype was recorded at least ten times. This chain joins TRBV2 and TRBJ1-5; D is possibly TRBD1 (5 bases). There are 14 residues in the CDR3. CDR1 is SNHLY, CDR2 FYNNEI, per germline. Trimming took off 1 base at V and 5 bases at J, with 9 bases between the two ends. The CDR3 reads CASSEGQNYQPQHF. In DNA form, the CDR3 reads TGTGCCAGCAGTGAAGGACAGAACTATCAGCCCCAGCATTTT.

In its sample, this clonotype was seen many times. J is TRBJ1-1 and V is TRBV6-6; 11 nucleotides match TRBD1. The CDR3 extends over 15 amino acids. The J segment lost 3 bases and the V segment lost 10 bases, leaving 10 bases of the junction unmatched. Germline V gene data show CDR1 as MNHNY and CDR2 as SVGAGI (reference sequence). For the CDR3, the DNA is TGTGCCACAAGGGACAGGGGGTTTCCGTACACTGAAGCTTTCTTT. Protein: CATRDRGFPYTEAFF.

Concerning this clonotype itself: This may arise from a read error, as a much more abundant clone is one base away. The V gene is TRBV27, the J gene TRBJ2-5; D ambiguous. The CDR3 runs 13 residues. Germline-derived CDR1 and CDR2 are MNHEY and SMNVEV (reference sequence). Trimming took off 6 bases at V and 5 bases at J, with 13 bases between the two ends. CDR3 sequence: CASRKGTPETQYF. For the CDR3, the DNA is TGTGCCAGCAGAAAAGGTACCCCGGAGACCCAGTACTTC.

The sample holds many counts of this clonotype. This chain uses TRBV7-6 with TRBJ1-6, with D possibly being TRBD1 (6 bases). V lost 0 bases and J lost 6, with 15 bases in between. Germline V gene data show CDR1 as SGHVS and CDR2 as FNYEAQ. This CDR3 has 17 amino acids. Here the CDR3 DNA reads TGTGCCAGCAGCTTAGCGGGGGGCGGAAAAGTTAATTCACCCCTCCACTTT. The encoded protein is CASSLAGGGKVNSPLHF.

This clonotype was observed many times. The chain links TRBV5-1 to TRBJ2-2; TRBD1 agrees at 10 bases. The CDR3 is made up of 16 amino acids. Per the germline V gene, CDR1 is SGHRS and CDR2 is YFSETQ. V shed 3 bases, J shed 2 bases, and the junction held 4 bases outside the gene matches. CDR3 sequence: CASSSGQGSNTGELFF. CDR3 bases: TGCGCCAGCAGCTCGGGACAGGGGTCCAACACCGGGGAGCTGTTTTTT. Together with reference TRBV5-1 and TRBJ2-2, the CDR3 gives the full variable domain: KAGVTQTPRYLIKTRGQQVTLSCSPISGHRSVSWYQQTPGQGLQFLFEYFSETQRNKGNFPGRFSGRQFSNSRSEMNVSTLELGDSALYLCASSSGQGSNTGELFFGEGSRLTVL.

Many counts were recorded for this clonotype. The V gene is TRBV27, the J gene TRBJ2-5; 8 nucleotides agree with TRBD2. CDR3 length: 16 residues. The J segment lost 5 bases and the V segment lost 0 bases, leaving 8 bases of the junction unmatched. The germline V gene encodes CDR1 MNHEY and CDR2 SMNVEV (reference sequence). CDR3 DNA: TGTGCCAGCAGTTTATCCCGCGGGGGGCGGTGGGAGACCCAGTACTTC. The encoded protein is CASSLSRGGRWETQYF.

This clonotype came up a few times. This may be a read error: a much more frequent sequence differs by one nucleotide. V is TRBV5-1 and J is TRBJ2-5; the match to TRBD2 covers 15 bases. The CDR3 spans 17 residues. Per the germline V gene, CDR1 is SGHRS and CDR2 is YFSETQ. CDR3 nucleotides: TGCGCCAGCACATGGACTAGCGGGAGGGCTATCCAAGAGAACCAGTACTTC. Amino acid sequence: CASTWTSGRAIQENQYF.

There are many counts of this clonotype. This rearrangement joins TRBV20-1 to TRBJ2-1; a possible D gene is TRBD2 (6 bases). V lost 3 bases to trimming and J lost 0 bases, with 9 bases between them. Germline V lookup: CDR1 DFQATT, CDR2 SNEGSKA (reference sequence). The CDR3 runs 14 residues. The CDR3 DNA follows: TGCAGTGCTAGGCCAGCGGGCTCCTACAATGAGCAGTTCTTC. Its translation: CSARPAGSYNEQFF.

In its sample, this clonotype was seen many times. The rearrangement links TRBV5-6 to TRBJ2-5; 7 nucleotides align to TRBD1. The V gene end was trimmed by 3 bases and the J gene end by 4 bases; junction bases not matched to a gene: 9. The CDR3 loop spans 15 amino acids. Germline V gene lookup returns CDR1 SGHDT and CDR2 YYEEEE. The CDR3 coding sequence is TGTGCCAGCAGCTCCCCAGGGGGAAGGATAGAGACCCAGTACTTC. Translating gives CASSSPGGRIETQYF.

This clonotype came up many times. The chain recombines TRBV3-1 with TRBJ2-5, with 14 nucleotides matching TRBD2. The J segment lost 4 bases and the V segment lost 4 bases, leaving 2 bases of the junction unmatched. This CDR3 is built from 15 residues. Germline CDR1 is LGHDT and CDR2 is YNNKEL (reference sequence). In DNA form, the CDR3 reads TGTGCCAGCAGCCGAGGACTAGCGGGGGGAGAGACCCAGTACTTC. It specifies CASSRGLAGGETQYF.

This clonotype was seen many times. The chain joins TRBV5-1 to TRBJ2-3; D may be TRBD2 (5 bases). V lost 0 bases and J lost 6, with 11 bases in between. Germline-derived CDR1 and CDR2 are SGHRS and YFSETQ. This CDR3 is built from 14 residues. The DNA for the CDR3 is TGCGCCAGCAGCTTGGGACCGGGCGGGGATACGCAGTATTTT. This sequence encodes CASSLGPGGDTQYF.

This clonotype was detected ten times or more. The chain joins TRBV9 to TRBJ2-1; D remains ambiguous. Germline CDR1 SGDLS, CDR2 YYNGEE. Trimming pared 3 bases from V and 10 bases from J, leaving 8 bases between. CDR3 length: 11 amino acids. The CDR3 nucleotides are TGTGCCAGCAGCGCCCGGGCCGAGCAGTTCTTC. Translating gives CASSARAEQFF.